Listed below are T cell receptor beta chains from one sample, sequenced in a study of blood T cell repertoires in COVID-19. The method was immunoSEQ multiplex PCR; TCRdb's version includes in-frame clones alone and lacks a portion of them. The profile shows around 100,000 clones, more than 75% of them singletons. The sequenced material came from peripheral blood. Receptors originate from a human donor in a cohort sampled during active COVID-19. Both conserved end residues are trimmed from each CDR3. The order of the fields is V gene, J gene, clone size, CDR3 protein. Clone size is given for some rows only: seen once, a few or many times, or a class if the clone is expanded.

V: TRBV6-1
J: TRBJ1-4
size: .
CDR3: ASSEIGGTNEKLF

V: TRBV10-3
J: TRBJ2-7
size: .
CDR3: AISTGLVPEQY

V: TRBV5-1
J: TRBJ2-3
size: once
CDR3: ASSTGLAGGLTDTQY

V: TRBV5-1
J: TRBJ2-7
size: .
CDR3: ASSRVAGSYEQY

V: TRBV3-1/TRBV3-2
J: TRBJ2-2
size: .
CDR3: ASSQVWTGGTGELF

V: TRBV6-2/TRBV6-3
J: TRBJ2-3
size: .
CDR3: ASSYGAVWGTDTQY

V: TRBV9
J: TRBJ1-3
size: .
CDR3: ASSTQSGSPGNTIY

V: TRBV19
J: TRBJ1-5
size: few
CDR3: ASSIPTRNQPQH

V: TRBV6-5
J: TRBJ1-1
size: .
CDR3: ASSRSDRDGTEAF

V: TRBV18
J: TRBJ1-3
size: few
CDR3: ASSPSGTTGNTIY

V: TRBV15
J: TRBJ2-7
size: .
CDR3: ATSRDQANEQY

V: TRBV5-6
J: TRBJ2-5
size: few
CDR3: ASSPPRGETQY

V: TRBV4-1
J: TRBJ2-5
size: .
CDR3: ASSQVLAADQETQY

V: TRBV5-4
J: TRBJ1-4
size: .
CDR3: ATGTGGSTNEKLF

V: TRBV3-1/TRBV3-2
J: TRBJ2-5
size: .
CDR3: ASSLTGGETQY

V: TRBV27
J: TRBJ1-6
size: once
CDR3: ASSPGTGYSPLH

V: TRBV25-1
J: TRBJ2-6
size: .
CDR3: ASSESPGRSSGANVLT

V: TRBV11-3
J: TRBJ2-3
size: .
CDR3: ASSLGGGGATDTQY

V: TRBV28
J: TRBJ2-7
size: .
CDR3: ASSLQTGEQY